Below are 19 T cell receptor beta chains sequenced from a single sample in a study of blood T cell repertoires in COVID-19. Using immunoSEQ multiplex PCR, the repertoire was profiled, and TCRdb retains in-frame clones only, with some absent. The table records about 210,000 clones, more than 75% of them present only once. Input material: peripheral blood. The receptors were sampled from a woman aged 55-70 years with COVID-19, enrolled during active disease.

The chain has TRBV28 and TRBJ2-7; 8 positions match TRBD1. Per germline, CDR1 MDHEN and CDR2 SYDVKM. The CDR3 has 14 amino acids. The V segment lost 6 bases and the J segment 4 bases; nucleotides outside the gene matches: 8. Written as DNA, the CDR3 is TGTGCCAGCAGGGCACCGGGACAGGCTTACGAGCAGTACTTC. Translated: CASRAPGQAYEQYF.

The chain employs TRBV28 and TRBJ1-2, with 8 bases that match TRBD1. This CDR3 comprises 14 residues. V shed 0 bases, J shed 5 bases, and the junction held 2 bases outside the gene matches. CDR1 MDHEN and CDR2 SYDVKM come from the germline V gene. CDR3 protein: CASSLWTGAYGYTF. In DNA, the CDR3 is TGTGCCAGCAGTTTATGGACAGGGGCTTATGGCTACACCTTC.

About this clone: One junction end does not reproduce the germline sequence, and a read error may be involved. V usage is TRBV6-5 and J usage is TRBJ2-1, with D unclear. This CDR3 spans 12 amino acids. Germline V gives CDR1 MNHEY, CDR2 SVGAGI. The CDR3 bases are TGTGTCAGCTGGCACAGTTACAATGAGCAGTTCTTC. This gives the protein CVSWHSYNEQFF.

This CDR3 reads CASQQENGYEQYF. The CDR3 DNA reads as TGTGCCAGCCAACAGGAGAACGGCTACGAGCAGTACTTC. The rearrangement links TRBV27 to TRBJ2-7, with D possibly being TRBD1 (5 bases). The CDR3 length is 13 residues. V gave up 8 bases and J gave up 3 bases, with 14 bases separating them. Germline values: CDR1 MNHEY, CDR2 SMNVEV (reference sequence).

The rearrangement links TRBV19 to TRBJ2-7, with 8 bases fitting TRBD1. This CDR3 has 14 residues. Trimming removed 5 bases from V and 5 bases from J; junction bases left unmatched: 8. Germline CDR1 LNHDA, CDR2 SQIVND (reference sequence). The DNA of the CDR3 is TGTGCCAGTAGTCCCTGGACAGGGTTCGACGAGCAGTACTTC. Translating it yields CASSPWTGFDEQYF.

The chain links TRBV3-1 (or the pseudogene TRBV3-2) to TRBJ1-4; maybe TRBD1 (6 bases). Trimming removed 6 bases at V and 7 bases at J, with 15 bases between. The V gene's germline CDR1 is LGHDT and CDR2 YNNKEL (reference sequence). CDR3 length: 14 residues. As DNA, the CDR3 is TGTGCCAGCAGGAGTGGGGGCTTCGGTGAAAAACTGTTTTTT. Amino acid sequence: CASRSGGFGEKLFF.

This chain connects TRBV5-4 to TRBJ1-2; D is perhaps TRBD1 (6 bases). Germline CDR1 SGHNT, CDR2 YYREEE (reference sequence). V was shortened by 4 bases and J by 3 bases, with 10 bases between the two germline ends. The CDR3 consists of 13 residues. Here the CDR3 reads CASSQDRDYGYTF. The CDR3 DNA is TGTGCCAGCAGCCAGGACAGAGACTATGGCTACACCTTC. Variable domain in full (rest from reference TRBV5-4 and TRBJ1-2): ETGVTQSPTHLIKTRGQQVTLRCSSQSGHNTVSWYQQALGQGPQFIFQYYREEENGRGNFPPRFSGLQFPNYSSELNVNALELDDSALYLCASSQDRDYGYTFGSGTRLTVV.

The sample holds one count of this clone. Here the CDR3 DNA reads TGCAGCGTTGAATGGGGGGGGAACACTGAAGCTTTCTTT. Protein: CSVEWGGNTEAFF. The rearrangement joins TRBV29-1 to TRBJ1-1; D may be TRBD1 (5 bases). V was cut by 2 bases and J by 1 base, with 8 bases left in between. The CDR3 sequence is 13 residues long. Germline V CDR1 and CDR2: SQVTM, ANQGSEA.

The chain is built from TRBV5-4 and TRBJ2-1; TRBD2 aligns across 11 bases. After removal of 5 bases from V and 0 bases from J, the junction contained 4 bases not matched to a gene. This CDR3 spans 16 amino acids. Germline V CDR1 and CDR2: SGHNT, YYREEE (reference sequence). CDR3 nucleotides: TGTGCCAGCAGTTCCGGGACTAGCGGCTCCTACAATGAGCAGTTCTTC. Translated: CASSSGTSGSYNEQFF.

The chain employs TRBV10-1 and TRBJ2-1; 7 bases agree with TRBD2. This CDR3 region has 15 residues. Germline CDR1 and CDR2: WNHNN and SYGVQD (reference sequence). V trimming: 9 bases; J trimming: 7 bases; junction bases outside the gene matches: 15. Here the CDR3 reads CARGILASPTNEQFF. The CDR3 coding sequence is TGCGCCAGGGGGATACTAGCGAGTCCCACAAATGAGCAGTTCTTC.

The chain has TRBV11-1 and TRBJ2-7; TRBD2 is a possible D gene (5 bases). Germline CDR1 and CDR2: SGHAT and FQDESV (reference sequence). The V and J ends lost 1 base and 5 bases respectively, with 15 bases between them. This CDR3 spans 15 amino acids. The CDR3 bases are TGTGCCAGCAGCTTAGTCCCCCGGTCCGGGAACGAGCAGTACTTC. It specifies CASSLVPRSGNEQYF.

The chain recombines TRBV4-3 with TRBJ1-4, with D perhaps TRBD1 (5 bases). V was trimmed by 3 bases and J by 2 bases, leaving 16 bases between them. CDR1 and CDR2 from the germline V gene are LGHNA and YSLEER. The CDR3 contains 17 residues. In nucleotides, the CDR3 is TGCGCCAGCAGCCACGAACCCCAGGGATCGACTAATGAAAAACTGTTTTTT. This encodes CASSHEPQGSTNEKLFF.

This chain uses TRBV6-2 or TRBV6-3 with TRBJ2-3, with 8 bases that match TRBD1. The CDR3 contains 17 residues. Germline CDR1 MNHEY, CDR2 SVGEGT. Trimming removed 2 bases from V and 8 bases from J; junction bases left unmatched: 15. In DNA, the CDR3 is TGTGCCAGCAGTTACCAAAATACGGACAGGGAAGGTTCTACGCAGTATTTT. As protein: CASSYQNTDREGSTQYF.

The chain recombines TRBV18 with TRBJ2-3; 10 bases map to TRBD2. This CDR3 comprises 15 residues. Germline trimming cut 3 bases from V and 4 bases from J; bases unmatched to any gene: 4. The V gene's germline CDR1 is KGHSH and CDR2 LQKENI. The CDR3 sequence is CASSPKRGGSDTQYF. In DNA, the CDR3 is TGTGCCAGCTCACCGAAGCGGGGGGGATCAGATACGCAGTATTTT.

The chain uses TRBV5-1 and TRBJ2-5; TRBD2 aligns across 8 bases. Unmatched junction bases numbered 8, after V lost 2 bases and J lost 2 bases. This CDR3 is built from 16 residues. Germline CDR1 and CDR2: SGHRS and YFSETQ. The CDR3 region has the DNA TGCGCCAGCAGCTTAATCCGAGCGGGGGCACAAGAGACCCAGTACTTC. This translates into CASSLIRAGAQETQYF.

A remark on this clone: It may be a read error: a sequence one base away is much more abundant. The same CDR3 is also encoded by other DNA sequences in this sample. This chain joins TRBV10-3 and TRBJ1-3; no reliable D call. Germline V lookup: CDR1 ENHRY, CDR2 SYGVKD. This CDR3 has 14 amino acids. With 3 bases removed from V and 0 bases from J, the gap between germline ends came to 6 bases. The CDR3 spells CAISDGSSGNTIYF. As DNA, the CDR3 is TGTGCCATCAGTGACGGGAGCTCTGGAAACACCATATATTTT.

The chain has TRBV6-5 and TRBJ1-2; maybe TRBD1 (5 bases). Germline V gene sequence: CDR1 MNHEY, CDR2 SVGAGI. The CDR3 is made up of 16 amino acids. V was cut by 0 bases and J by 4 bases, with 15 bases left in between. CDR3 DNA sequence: TGTGCCAGCAGTTACTCGCCTCTAGACAGTGTCTATGGCTACACCTTC. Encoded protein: CASSYSPLDSVYGYTF.

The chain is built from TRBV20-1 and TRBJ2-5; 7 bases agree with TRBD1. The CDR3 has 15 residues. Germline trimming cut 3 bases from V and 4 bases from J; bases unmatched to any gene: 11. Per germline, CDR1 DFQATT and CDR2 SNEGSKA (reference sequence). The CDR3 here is CSASSRDSLPETQYF. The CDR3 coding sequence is TGCAGTGCTAGTTCCCGGGACAGCCTTCCAGAGACCCAGTACTTC.

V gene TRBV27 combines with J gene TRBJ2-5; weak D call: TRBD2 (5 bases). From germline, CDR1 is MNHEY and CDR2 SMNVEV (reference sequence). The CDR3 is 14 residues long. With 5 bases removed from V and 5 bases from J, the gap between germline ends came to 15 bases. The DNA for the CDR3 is TGTGCCAGCAGTCCCCGATACGGGGTCGAGACCCAGTACTTC. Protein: CASSPRYGVETQYF.